Listed here are 11 T cell receptor beta chains from one sample, sequenced in a study of cytomegalovirus exposure and HLA in healthy donors. Use of 60 Vbeta and 13 Jbeta primers characterized the PCR. The table came from immunoSEQ multiplex PCR; TCRdb's copy has only in-frame clones and leaves some out. Among 150,000 or so clones, 65% to 85% were seen once, and the ten largest hold 3.5% to 5%. Sequencing input: PBMCs. These receptors were obtained from a male donor in good health and CMV-seronegative.

The genes are TRBV19 and TRBJ1-2; 8 nucleotides align to TRBD1. V dropped 5 bases and J dropped 6; count of bases not matched to a gene: 11. The CDR3 has 15 amino acids. Germline V gene lookup returns CDR1 LNHDA and CDR2 SQIVND (reference sequence). The CDR3 loop reads CASSLPGQVLHGYTF. Written as DNA, the CDR3 is TGTGCCAGTAGTCTTCCGGGACAGGTATTGCATGGCTACACCTTC.

The CDR3 reads CASPIEGVETQYF. As DNA, the CDR3 is TGTGCCAGCCCTATCGAGGGAGTAGAGACCCAGTACTTC. The chain joins TRBV6-1 to TRBJ2-5; D is perhaps TRBD2 (5 bases). The CDR3 is 13 amino acids. Germline V CDR1 and CDR2: MNHNS, SASEGT. The V gene lost 8 bases and the J gene lost 4 bases, with 14 bases spanning the gap.

This clone was detected once. In DNA form, the CDR3 reads TGTGCCAGCAGCGCGGGCCTAGCGGGAGTCAACCAAGAGACCCAGTACTTC. Protein sequence: CASSAGLAGVNQETQYF. V and J are TRBV5-4 and TRBJ2-5; 10 bases map to TRBD2. Trimming took 4 bases from V and 0 from J; bases not matched to a gene: 9. The CDR3 runs 17 residues. Germline assignment: CDR1 SGHNT and CDR2 YYREEE (reference sequence). The variable domain in full, completed from reference TRBV5-4 and TRBJ2-5, reads ETGVTQSPTHLIKTRGQQVTLRCSSQSGHNTVSWYQQALGQGPQFIFQYYREEENGRGNFPPRFSGLQFPNYSSELNVNALELDDSALYLCASSAGLAGVNQETQYFGPGTRLLVL.

To note about this clone: At one end the junction does not follow the germline gene, possibly because of a read error. V and J are TRBV7-7 and TRBJ2-5; no reliable D call. The CDR3 contains 13 residues. CDR1 is SSHAT, CDR2 FNYEAQ, per germline (reference sequence). CDR3 protein: CASRKEVGETQYF. Here the CDR3 DNA reads TGTGCTAGCAGGAAAGAGGTTGGCGAGACCCAGTACTTC.

This clone showed up just once. The chain has TRBV5-1 and TRBJ2-3; 10 nucleotides line up with TRBD1. After removal of 4 bases from V and 0 bases from J, the junction contained 8 bases not matched to a gene. The CDR3 spans 17 residues. CDR1 is SGHRS, CDR2 YFSETQ, per germline. The CDR3 loop reads CASSAKGQGRSTDTQYF. CDR3 DNA: TGCGCCAGCAGCGCCAAGGGACAGGGGAGAAGCACAGATACGCAGTATTTT. The entire variable domain, with the rest obtained from reference TRBV5-1 and TRBJ2-3, is as follows: KAGVTQTPRYLIKTRGQQVTLSCSPISGHRSVSWYQQTPGQGLQFLFEYFSETQRNKGNFPGRFSGRQFSNSRSEMNVSTLELGDSALYLCASSAKGQGRSTDTQYFGPGTRLTVL.

Details on this clone: A read error may produce the germline difference seen at one junction end. The V gene is TRBV7-8, the J gene TRBJ1-2, with TRBD1 matching 7 bases. The CDR3 contains 13 residues. Germline V gene sequence: CDR1 SGHVS, CDR2 FQNEAQ. The CDR3 spells CASSLAGQAPSAF. In DNA form, the CDR3 reads TGTGCCAGCAGCTTAGCTGGACAGGCCCCTAGTGCCTTC.

The V call is TRBV7-2, the J call TRBJ2-5, with unresolved D. CDR1 and CDR2 from the germline V gene are SGHTA and FQGNSA. V was clipped by 5 bases and J by 2 bases, with 9 bases between them. The CDR3 is 13 amino acids. In DNA, the CDR3 is TGTGCCAGCAGCCGGTCATTGCAAGAGACCCAGTACTTC. Its translation: CASSRSLQETQYF.

This clone was seen just once. The chain carries TRBV5-1 and TRBJ1-2; TRBD1 might be the D (5 bases). CDR1 and CDR2 from the germline V gene are SGHRS and YFSETQ. The V gene lost 1 base and the J gene lost 8 bases, with 15 bases spanning the gap. The CDR3 length is 14 residues. The CDR3 loop reads CASSLSRGGGGYTF. The DNA of the CDR3 is TGCGCCAGCAGCTTGAGTAGGGGAGGAGGCGGCTACACCTTC.

The chain is built from TRBV4-3 and TRBJ2-3, with a weak D call TRBD2 (5 bases). This CDR3 spans 13 amino acids. The V end lost 1 base, the J end lost 9 bases, and 11 bases lay between the germline ends. The V gene's germline CDR1 is LGHNA and CDR2 YSLEER. The CDR3 spells CASSQGLPGTQYF. CDR3 DNA: TGCGCCAGCAGCCAAGGACTCCCGGGGACGCAGTATTTT.

V usage is TRBV6-5 and J usage is TRBJ1-1; the D gene is possibly TRBD1 (5 bases). The CDR3 is made up of 13 amino acids. V lost 0 bases and J lost 4, with 6 bases in between. Germline V CDR1 and CDR2: MNHEY, SVGAGI. In DNA form, the CDR3 reads TGTGCCAGCAGTTACTCTGGGGCCACTGAAGCTTTCTTT. Translated: CASSYSGATEAFF.

This sequence joins TRBV29-1 and TRBJ2-1; weak D call: TRBD2 (6 bases). Between the trimmed V and J ends, which lost 0 bases and 6 bases, there was a span of 18 bases. Looked up from germline, CDR1 is SQVTM and CDR2 is ANQGSEA. The CDR3 sequence is 16 residues long. The CDR3 coding sequence is TGCAGCGTTGAAGAGGGCGGGAACGACTTCGGCAATGAGCAGTTCTTC. Protein: CSVEEGGNDFGNEQFF.